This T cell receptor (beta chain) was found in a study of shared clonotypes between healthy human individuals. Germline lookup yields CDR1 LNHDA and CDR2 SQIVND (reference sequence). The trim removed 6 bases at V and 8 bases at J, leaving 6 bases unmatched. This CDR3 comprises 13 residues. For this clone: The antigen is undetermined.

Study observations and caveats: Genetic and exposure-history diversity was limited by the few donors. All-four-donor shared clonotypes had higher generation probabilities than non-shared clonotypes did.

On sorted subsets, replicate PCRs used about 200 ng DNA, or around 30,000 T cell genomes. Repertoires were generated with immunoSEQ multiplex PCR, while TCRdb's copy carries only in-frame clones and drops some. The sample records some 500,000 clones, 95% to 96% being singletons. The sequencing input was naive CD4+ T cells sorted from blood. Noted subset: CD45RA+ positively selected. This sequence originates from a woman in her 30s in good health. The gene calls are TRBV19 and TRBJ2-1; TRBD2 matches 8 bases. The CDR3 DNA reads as TGTGCCAGTAGAAGGGGGACTAGAGATGAGCAGTTCTTC. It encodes CASRRGTRDEQFF.